What follows is one T cell receptor beta chain and its context. This receptor's antigen is unknown. Base qualities are missing; no much larger clone stands one base away. CDR1 GTSNPN and CDR2 SVGIG are derived from the germline V gene (reference sequence). Trimming leaves V shorter by 6 bases and J shorter by 3 bases, with the junction holding 4 bases beyond the gene matches. Its CDR3 holds 13 amino acids, cysteine through phenylalanine. The entry retains the CDR3 DNA only, 39 bases that are in frame from base 1. These data originate in a study of memory B cells and T cells in multiple sclerosis (dated by TCRdb to the late 2010s). For the study in its entirety: The study compared TCR beta repertoires of autoproliferating peripheral T cells with brain lesion-infiltrating T cells in multiple sclerosis patients. A couple of multiple sclerosis patients were included in the TCR sequencing because brain lesions obtained at autopsy or brain-infiltrating cells obtained from biopsy were available for them.

Genomic DNA was extracted, and the immunoSEQ Platform was used to amplify TCRbeta CDR3 regions from that DNA. The immunoSEQ assay used multiplex PCR together with high-throughput sequencing and a bioinformatics pipeline from the vendor. Per the source publication's procedure: Non-productive sequences and CDR3s shorter than 4 amino acids were excluded, and clonotype frequencies were recalculated for each sample. In immunoSEQ Analyzer 2.0, shared clonotypes were identified as identical CDR3 amino acid, V gene and J gene sequences. To normalize repertoire overlap, the number of shared clonotypes was divided by the product of the two clone-set sizes and multiplied by 1000 to give arbitrary units. TCRdb's version of the immuneACCESS table is confined to in-frame rearrangements and falls short of the full clone set. An unresolved V gene accounts for under half of the shortfall where checked; the remainder is of unknown origin. The V and J calls and clone size come from that table; D and trimming were worked out from the DNA. This sample comprises 40,000 to 50,000 clones, around 80% of them detected only once. The top ten constitute 1% to 1.3% of the sample.

After stimulus-free culture of CFSE-labeled PBMCs, the autoproliferating (CFSEdim) and non-proliferating (CFSEhi) T cell fractions were sequenced separately. Altogether, roughly 5.1x10^7 CFSE-labeled PBMCs were kept in culture for 6 to 8 days with no stimulus, after which the replicate wells were combined. Labeling of PBMCs used 0.5 to 0.6 uM CFSE, and the cells were then grown in serum-free AIM-V medium with no exogenous stimuli added. PBMCs were isolated by Ficoll density gradient centrifugation and cryopreserved before use. Using a FACSAria III, live 7-AAD-negative cells were sorted, then washed with PBS and stored frozen at -80 degrees C as dry pellets. The research as a whole found: Because clone-set sizes varied across compartments, the counts of shared clonotypes were affected, making normalization necessary.

The receptor chain draws on TRBV30 and TRBJ2-7, with 11 junctional bases fitting TRBD2. The sequence was collected from a human donor with multiple sclerosis. Sequencing was performed on PBMCs from blood kept in culture. The nucleotides read TGTGCCTGTGGTACTAGCGGGGGCTACGAGCAGTACTTC. It translates as CACGTSGGYEQYF.